This T cell receptor beta chain stems from a study of vaccination and CD4 T cells after COVID-19. In the study overall: Sampling post-COVID took place a median around 91 days after diagnosis (range 35 to 161). Cellular stimulation was performed using overlapping spike peptides derived from SARS-CoV-2, HCoV-NL63, HCoV-OC43 and HCoV-229E. Cultures designated as controls were supplied with a CEFX pool, an HIV-1 Nef pool, or no peptide.

The V end lost 2 bases, the J end lost 5 bases, and 7 bases lay between the germline ends. Germline loops: CDR1 SGHTA, CDR2 FQGNSA. The CDR3 length is 14 residues. Described treatment: approximately nine-day PBMC culture with coronavirus spike peptide pools or control peptides (ViraFEST assay). These CD4+ T cells came from an unexposed donor, sampled before the COVID-19 pandemic (2011-2018). As cell numbers allowed, unexposed-donor CD4+ T cells faced SARS-CoV-2 S/N and four cold-coronavirus spikes. Only a few counts were recorded for this clonotype. Its antigen is unidentified. Cultured CD4+ T-cell DNA underwent Oncomine TCR Beta short-read sequencing. Once CD4+ T cells had been cultured, genomic DNA was extracted from them. In TCRdb, the PCR reads were re-called with MiXCR into one record per CDR3 protein. The sample yields several thousand distinct CDR3 sequences, approximately 35% seen once.

Sequenced sample: CD4+ T cells from blood, cultured in vitro. This receptor was identified in a human donor in good health. The chain links TRBV7-2 to TRBJ1-6; no clear D. The CDR3 protein is CASSLLQNNSPLHF. CDR3 coding DNA: TGTGCCAGCAGCTTACTACAGAATAATTCACCCCTCCACTTT.